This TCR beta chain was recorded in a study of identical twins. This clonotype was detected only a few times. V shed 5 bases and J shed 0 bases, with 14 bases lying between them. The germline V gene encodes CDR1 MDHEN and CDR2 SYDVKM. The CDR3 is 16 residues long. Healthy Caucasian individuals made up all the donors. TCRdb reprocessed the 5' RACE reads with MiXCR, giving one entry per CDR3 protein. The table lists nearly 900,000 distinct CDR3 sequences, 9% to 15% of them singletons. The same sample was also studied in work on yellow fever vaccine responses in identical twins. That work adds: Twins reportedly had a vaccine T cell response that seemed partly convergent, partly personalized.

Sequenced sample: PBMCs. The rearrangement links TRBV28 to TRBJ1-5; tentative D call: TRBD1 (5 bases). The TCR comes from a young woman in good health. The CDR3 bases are TGTGCCAGCAGTCAGGCCGGGGGGTATAGCAATCAGCCCCAGCATTTT. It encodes CASSQAGGYSNQPQHF.